This TCR beta chain was recorded in a study of Graves' ophthalmopathy and Graves' hyperthyroidism. Study observations and caveats: The model achieved 70.59% sensitivity and 72.22% specificity for ophthalmopathy progression.

The authors amplified TCR beta CDR3 regions, and they did so from RNA transcripts for repertoire sequencing. The library came from an HTBI-primed first-round RT-PCR and a second-round multiplex PCR. TCRdb re-derived calls from the multiplex PCR reads in MiXCR, one entry per CDR3 protein. Among approximately 700,000 distinct CDR3 sequences listed, about two fifths were seen once. A remark on this clonotype: Its specificity is unknown.

CDR3 size: 12 residues. Germline V gives CDR1 LNHDA, CDR2 SQIVND (reference sequence). Trimming took 5 bases from V and 7 from J, leaving 10 bases between them. Active ophthalmopathy (CAS at least 3, NOSPECS at least 4), lasting under 3 months. Clinical symptoms, serum thyroxine, TRAb, thyroid ultrasound and orbital computed tomography were relied on for diagnosis. This clonotype was obtained from an adult man with Graves' ophthalmopathy. Sequencing used peripheral blood. The rearrangement links TRBV19 to TRBJ2-3; D gene ambiguous. The CDR3 bases are TGTGCCAGTAGTCCGAAAGGAAATACGCAGTATTTT. It encodes CASSPKGNTQYF.